Here is one T cell receptor beta chain with its context. Its antigen is currently unknown. Some clones are missing from TCRdb's copy, which holds only in-frame ones; the method was immunoSEQ multiplex PCR. The sample records 110,000 or so clones, around 84% being singletons. The source of the sample is a study of T cell responses to AZD1222 COVID-19 vaccine. Notes on the study in general: Donors were mostly white British, more females; clonal diversity possibly underestimated.

V lost 2 bases and J lost 3, with 4 bases in between. This CDR3 comprises 12 residues. Germline V gene lookup returns CDR1 MDHEN and CDR2 SYDVKM. This TCR was sampled from an adult who received the AZD1222 COVID-19 vaccine. The source was peripheral blood, collected 28 days after the second AZD1222 dose. The chain uses TRBV28 and TRBJ1-1; no clear D. The CDR3 DNA reads as TGTGCCAGCAGTTTAATCGACACTGAAGCTTTCTTT. This encodes CASSLIDTEAFF.